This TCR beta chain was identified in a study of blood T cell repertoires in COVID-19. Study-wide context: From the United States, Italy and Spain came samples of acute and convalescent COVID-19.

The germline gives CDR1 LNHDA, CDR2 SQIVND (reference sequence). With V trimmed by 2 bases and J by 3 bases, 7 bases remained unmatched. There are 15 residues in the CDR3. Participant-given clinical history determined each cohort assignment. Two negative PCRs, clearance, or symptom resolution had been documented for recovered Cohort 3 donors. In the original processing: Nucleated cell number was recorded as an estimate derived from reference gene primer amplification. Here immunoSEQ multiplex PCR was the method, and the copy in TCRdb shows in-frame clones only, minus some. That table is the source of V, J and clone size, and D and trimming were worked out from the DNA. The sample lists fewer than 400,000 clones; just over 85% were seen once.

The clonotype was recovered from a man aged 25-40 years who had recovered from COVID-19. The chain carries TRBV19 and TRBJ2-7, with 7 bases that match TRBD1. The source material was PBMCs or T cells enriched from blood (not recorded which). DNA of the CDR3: TGTGCCAGTAGTATACCCCGACAGGGATACTACGAGCAGTACTTC. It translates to CASSIPRQGYYEQYF.